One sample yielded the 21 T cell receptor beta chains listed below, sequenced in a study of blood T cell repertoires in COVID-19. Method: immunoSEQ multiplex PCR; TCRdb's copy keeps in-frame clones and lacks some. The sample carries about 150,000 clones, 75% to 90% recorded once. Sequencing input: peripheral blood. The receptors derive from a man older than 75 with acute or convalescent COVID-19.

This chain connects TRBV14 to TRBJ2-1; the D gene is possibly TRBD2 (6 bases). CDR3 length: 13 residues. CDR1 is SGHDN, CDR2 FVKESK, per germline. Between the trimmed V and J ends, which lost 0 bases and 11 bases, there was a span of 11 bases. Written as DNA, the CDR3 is TGTGCCAGCAGCCAAGATCGCGGGGTTAAGCAGTTCTTC. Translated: CASSQDRGVKQFF.

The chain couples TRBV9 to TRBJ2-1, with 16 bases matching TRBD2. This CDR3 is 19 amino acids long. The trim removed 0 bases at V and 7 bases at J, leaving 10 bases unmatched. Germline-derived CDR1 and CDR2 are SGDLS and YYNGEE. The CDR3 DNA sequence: TGTGCCAGCAGCGTAGACGGGACTAGCGGGAGGGTGACGGTAAATGAGCAGTTCTTC. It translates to CASSVDGTSGRVTVNEQFF.

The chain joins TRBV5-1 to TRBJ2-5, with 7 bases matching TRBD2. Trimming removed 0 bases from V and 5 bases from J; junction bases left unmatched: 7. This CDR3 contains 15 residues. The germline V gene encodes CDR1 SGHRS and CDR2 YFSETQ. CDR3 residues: CASSLAPGRLETQYF. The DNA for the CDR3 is TGCGCCAGCAGCTTGGCCCCCGGGAGGCTGGAGACCCAGTACTTC.

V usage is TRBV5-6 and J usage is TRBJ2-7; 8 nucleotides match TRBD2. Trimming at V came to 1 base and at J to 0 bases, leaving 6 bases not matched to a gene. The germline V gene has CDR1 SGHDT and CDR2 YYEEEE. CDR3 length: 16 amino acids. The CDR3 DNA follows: TGTGCCAGCAGCTTGTTAGGGACTAGGAGCTCCTACGAGCAGTACTTC. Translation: CASSLLGTRSSYEQYF.

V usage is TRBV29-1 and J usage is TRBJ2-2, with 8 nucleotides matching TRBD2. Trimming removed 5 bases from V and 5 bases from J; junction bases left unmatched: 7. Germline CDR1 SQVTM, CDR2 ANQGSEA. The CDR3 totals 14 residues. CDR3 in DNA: TGCAGCGTTCAAGGACTAGCAAGTACCGGGGAGCTGTTTTTT. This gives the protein CSVQGLASTGELFF.

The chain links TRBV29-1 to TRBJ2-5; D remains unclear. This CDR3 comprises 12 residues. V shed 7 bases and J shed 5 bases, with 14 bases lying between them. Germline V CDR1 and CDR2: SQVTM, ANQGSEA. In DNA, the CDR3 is TGCAGCGCCAGTGTCTTCGGGGAGACCCAGTACTTC. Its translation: CSASVFGETQYF.

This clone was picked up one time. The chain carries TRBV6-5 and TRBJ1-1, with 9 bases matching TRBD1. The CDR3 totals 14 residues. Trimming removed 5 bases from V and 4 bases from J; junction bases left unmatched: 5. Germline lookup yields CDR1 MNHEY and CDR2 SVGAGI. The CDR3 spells CASSTTGGRTEAFF. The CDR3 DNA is TGTGCCAGCAGTACGACAGGGGGTCGCACTGAAGCTTTCTTT.

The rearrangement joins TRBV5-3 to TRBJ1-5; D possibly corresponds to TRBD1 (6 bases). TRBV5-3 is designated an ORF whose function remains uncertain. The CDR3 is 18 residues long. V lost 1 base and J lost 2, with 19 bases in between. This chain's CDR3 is CARSLRCEGGFGNQPQHF. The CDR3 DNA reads TGTGCCAGAAGCTTGAGGTGTGAGGGGGGGTTTGGCAATCAGCCCCAGCATTTT.

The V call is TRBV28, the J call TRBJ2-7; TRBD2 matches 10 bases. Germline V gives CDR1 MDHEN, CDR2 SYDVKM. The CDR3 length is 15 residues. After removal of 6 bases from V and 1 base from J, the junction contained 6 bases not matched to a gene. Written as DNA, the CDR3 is TGTGCCAGCAGACGCCAGCGGGAGGGTTCCTACGAGCAGTACTTC. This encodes CASRRQREGSYEQYF.

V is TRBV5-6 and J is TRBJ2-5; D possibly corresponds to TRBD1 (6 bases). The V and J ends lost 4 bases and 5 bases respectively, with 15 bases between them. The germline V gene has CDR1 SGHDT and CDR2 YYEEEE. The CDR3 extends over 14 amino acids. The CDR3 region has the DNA TGTGCCAGCAGCCGTGGACAGTTTACGGAGACCCAGTACTTC. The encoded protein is CASSRGQFTETQYF. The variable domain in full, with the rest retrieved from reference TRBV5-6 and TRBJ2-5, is DAGVTQSPTHLIKTRGQQVTLRCSPKSGHDTVSWYQQALGQGPQFIFQYYEEEERQRGNFPDRFSGHQFPNYSSELNVNALLLGDSALYLCASSRGQFTETQYFGPGTRLLVL.

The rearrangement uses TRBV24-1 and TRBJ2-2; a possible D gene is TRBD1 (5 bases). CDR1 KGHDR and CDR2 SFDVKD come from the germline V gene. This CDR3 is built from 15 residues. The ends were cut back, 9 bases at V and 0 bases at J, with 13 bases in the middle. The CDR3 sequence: CATATTASNTGELFF. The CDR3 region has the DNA TGTGCCACCGCTACGACAGCGTCGAACACCGGGGAGCTGTTTTTT.

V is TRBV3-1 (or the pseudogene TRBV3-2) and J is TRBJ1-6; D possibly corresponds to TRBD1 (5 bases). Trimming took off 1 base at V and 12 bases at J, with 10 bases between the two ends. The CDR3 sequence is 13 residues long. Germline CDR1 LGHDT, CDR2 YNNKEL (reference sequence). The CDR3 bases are TGTGCCAGCAGCCAAGGGTTTGACAGACCCCTCCACTTT. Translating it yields CASSQGFDRPLHF.

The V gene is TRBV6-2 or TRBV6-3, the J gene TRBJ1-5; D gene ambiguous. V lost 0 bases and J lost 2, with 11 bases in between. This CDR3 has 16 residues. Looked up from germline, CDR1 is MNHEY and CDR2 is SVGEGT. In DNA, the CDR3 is TGTGCCAGCAGTTACTCGTACGAACGGGGCAATCAGCCCCAGCATTTT. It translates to CASSYSYERGNQPQHF.

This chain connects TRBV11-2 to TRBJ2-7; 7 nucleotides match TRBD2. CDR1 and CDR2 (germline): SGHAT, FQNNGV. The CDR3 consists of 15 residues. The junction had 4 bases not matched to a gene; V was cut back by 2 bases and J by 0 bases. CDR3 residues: CASSLRGSYSYEQYF. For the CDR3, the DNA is TGTGCCAGCAGCTTACGCGGGAGCTACTCCTACGAGCAGTACTTC.

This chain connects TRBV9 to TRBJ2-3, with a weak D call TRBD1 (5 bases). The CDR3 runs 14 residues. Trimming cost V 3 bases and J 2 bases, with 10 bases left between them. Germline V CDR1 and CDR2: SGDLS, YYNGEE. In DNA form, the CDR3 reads TGTGCCAGCAGCGCCCAGACAGTCACAGATACGCAGTATTTT. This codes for CASSAQTVTDTQYF.

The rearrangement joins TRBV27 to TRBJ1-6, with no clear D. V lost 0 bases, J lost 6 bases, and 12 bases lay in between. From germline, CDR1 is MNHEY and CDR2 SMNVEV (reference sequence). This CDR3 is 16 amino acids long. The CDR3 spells CASSLSFSGSNSPLHF. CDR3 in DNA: TGTGCCAGCAGTTTATCCTTCTCGGGAAGTAATTCACCCCTCCACTTT.

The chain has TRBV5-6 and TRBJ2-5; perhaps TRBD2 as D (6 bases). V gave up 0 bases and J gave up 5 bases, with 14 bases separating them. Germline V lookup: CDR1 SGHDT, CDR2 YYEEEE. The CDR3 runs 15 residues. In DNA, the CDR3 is TGTGCCAGCAGCTTGGTCCTAGGTGGAGGGGAGACCCAGTACTTC. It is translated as CASSLVLGGGETQYF.

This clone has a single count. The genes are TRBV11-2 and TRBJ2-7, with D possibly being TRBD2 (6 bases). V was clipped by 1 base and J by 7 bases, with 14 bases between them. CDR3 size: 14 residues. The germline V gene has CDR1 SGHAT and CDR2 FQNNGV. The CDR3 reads CASSLGGALGEQYF. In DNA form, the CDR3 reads TGTGCCAGCAGCTTAGGCGGGGCTCTGGGGGAGCAGTACTTC.

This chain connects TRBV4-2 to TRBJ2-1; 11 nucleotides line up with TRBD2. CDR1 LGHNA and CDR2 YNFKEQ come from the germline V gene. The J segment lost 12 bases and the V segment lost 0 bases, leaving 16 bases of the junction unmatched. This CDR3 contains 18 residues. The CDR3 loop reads CASSQDLLRSGGVPRQFF. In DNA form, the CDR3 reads TGTGCCAGCAGCCAAGACCTCCTTCGTAGCGGGGGGGTCCCCCGGCAGTTCTTC.

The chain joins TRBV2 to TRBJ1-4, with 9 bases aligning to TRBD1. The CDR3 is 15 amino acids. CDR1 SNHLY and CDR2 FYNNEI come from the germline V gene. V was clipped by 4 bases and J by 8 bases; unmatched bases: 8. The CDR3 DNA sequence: TGTGCCAGCAGTGCACGGACAGGGGTCGGAGAAAAACTGTTTTTT. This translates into CASSARTGVGEKLFF.

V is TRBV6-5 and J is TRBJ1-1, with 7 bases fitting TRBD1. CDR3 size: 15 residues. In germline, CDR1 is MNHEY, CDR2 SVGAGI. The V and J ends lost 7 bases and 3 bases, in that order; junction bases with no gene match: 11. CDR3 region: CASTQDRILYTEAFF. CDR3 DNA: TGTGCCAGCACCCAGGACAGGATCTTATACACTGAAGCTTTCTTT.